This T cell receptor beta chain was identified during a study of T-cell memory formation after mild COVID-19. Study information: TCR clusters showed largely donor specificity.

The germline V gene has CDR1 LNHDA and CDR2 SQIVND (reference sequence). The CDR3 has 16 amino acids. With respect to this clonotype: Its antigen is currently unknown. At one boundary the junction diverges from the germline segment, which might be a read error.

Constant-segment primers and 5'RACE yielded cDNA libraries for TCR alpha and TCR beta, each carrying sample barcodes and UMIs. TCRdb re-called the 5' RACE reads with MiXCR, one entry per CDR3 protein. The profile covers about 450,000 distinct CDR3 sequences, with more than 20% appearing a single time and over 10% taken by the ten largest. Findings and caveats of the study: Clones which contracted sat mainly in CM and EM if CD4+, and in EMRA if CD8+.

Specimen: PBMCs or a T cell subset sorted from them (not recorded which). This sequence was found in an adult woman who had mild COVID-19 (a few samples of this study predate the infection). Cell type and time point are not known. The chain uses TRBV19 and TRBJ1-5; D ambiguous. DNA for the CDR3: TGTGCTAGTAATTCTCCCGGTAGGGTCGGAGATCAGCCCCAGCATTTT. It yields the protein CASNSPGRVGDQPQHF.